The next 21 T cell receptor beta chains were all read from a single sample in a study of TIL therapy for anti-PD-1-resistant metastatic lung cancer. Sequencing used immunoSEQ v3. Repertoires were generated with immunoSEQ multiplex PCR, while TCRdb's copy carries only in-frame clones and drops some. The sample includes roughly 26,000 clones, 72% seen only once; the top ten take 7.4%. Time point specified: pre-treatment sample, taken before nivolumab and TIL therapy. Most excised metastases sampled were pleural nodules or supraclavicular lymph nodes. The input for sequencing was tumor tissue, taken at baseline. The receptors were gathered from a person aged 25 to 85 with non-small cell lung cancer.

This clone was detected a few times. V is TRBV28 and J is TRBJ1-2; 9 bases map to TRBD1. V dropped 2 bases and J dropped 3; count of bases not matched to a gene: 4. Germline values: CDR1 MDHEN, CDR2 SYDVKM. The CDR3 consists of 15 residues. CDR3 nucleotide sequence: TGTGCCAGCAGTTTACGGGACAGGGTCGACTATGGCTACACCTTC. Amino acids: CASSLRDRVDYGYTF.

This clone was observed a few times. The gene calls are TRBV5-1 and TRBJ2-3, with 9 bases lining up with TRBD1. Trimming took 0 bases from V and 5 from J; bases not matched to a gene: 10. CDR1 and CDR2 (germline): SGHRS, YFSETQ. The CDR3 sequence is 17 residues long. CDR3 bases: TGCGCCAGCAGCTTGGCCGTAACAGGGGGCGGTGTAGATACGCAGTATTTT. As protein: CASSLAVTGGGVDTQYF.

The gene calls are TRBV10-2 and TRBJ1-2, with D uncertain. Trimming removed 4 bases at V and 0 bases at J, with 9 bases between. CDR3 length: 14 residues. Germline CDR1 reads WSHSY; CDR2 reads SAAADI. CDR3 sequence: CASSGWPANYGYTF. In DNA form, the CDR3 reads TGCGCCAGCAGTGGATGGCCCGCTAACTATGGCTACACCTTC.

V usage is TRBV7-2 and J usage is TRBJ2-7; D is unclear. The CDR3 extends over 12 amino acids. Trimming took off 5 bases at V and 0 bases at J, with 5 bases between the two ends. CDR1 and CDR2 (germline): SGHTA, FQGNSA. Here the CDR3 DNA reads TGTGCCAGCAGCCCCCTCTCCTACGAGCAGTACTTC. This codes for CASSPLSYEQYF.

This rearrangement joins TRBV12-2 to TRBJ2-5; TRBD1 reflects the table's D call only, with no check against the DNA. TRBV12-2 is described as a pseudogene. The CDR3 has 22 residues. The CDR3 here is CASRLWVRDIRDRGDEIETQYF. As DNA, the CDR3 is TGTGCAAGTCGCTTATGGGTAAGGGACATAAGGGACAGGGGCGACGAGATAGAGACCCAGTACTTC.

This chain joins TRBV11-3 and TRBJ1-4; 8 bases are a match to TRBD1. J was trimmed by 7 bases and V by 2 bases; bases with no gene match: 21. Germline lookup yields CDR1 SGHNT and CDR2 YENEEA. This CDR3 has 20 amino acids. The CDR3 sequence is CASSLPVTGTGRLTGEKLFF. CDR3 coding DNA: TGTGCCAGCAGCTTACCTGTAACCGGGACAGGTAGACTCACTGGTGAAAAACTGTTTTTT.

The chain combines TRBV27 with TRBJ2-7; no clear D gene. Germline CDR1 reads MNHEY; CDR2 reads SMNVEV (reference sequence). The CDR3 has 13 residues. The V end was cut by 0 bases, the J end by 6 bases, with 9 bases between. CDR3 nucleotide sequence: TGTGCCAGCAGTTTATCGGGCGTCAGCGAGCAGTACTTC. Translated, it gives CASSLSGVSEQYF.

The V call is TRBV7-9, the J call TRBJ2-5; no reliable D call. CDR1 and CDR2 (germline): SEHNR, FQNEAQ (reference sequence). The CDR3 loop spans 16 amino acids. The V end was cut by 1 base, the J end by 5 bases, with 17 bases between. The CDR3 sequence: CASSLEIYLQLETQYF. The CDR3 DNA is TGTGCCAGCAGCTTAGAGATTTATTTACAACTGGAGACCCAGTACTTC.

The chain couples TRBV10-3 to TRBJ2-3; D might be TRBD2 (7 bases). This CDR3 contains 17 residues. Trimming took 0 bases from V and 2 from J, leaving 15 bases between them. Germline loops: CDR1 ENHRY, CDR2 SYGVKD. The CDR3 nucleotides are TGTGCCATCAGTGAGTCAGAAGAGGGGGGGTTCACAGATACGCAGTATTTT. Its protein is CAISESEEGGFTDTQYF.

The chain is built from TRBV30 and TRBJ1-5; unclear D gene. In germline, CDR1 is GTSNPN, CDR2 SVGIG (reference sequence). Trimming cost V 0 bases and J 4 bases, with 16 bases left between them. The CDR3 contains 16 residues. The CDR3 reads CAWSVSWVYDNQPQHF. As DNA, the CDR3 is TGTGCCTGGAGTGTGAGTTGGGTTTACGATAATCAGCCCCAGCATTTT.

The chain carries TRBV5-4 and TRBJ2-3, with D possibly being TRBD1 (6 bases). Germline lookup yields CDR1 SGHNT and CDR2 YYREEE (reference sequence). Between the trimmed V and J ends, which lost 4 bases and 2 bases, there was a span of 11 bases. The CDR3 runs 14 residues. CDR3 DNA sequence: TGTGCCAGCAGCCCCGGACAGAACACAGATACGCAGTATTTT. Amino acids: CASSPGQNTDTQYF. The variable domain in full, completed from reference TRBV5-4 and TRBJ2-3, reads ETGVTQSPTHLIKTRGQQVTLRCSSQSGHNTVSWYQQALGQGPQFIFQYYREEENGRGNFPPRFSGLQFPNYSSELNVNALELDDSALYLCASSPGQNTDTQYFGPGTRLTVL.

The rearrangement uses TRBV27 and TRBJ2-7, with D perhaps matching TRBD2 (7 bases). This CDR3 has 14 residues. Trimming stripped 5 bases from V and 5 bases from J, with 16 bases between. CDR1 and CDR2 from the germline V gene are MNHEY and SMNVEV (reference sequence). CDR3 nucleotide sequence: TGTGCCAGCAGTCGGGGTGGCGGGGGCCACGAGCAGTACTTC. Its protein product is CASSRGGGGHEQYF.

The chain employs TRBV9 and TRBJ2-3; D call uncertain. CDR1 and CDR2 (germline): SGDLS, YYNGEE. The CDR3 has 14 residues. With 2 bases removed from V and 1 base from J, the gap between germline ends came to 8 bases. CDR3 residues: CASSVTVGTDTQYF. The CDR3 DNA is TGTGCCAGCAGCGTTACGGTGGGCACAGATACGCAGTATTTT.

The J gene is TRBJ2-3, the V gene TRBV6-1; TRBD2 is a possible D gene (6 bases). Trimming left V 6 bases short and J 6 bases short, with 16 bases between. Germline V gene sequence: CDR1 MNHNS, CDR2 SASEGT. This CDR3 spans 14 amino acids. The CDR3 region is CASSRGTGEDTQYF. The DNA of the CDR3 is TGTGCCAGCAGCCGGGGGACGGGGGAGGATACGCAGTATTTT.

The CDR3 region is CASSLLWGAYEQYF. CDR3 DNA: TGTGCCAGCAGCCTCCTCTGGGGGGCCTACGAGCAGTACTTC. The chain employs TRBV11-3 and TRBJ2-7, with a weak D call TRBD2 (6 bases). The V end was cut by 5 bases, the J end by 2 bases, with 13 bases between. Germline V CDR1 and CDR2: SGHNT, YENEEA. This CDR3 has 14 amino acids.

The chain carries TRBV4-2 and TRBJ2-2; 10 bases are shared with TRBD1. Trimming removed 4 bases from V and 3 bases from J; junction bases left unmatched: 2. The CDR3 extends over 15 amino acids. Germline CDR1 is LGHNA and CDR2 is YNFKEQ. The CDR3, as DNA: TGTGCCAGCAGCCCCGGGACAGGGGACACCGGGGAGCTGTTTTTT. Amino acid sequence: CASSPGTGDTGELFF.

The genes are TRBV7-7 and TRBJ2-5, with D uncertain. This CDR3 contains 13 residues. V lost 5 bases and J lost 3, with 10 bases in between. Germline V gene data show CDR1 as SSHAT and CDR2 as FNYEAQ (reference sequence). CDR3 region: CASSTGTEETQYF. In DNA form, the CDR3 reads TGTGCCAGCAGCACCGGCACAGAAGAGACCCAGTACTTC.

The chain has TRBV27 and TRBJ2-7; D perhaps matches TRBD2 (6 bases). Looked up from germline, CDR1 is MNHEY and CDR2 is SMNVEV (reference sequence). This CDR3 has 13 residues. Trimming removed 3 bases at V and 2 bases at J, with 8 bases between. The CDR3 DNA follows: TGTGCCAGCAGTTTGGAGGGGCCCTACGAGCAGTACTTC. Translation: CASSLEGPYEQYF.

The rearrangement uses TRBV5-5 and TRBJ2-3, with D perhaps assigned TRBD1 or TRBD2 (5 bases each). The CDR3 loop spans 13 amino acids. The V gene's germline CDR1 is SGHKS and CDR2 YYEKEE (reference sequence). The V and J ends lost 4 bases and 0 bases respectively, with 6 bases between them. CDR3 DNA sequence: TGTGCCAGCAGCCGGGACAGCACAGATACGCAGTATTTT. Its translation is CASSRDSTDTQYF.

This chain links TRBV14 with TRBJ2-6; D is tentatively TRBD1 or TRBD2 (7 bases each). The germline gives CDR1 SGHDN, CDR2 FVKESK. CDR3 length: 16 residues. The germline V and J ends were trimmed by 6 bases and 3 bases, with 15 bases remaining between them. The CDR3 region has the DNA TGTGCCAGCAGTCACCAGGGGGGGCTTGGGGCCAACGTCCTGACTTTC. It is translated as CASSHQGGLGANVLTF.

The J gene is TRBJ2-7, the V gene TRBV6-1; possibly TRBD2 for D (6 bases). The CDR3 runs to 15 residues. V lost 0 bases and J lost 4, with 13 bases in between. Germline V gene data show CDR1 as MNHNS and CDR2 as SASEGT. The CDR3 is CASSEADGTYYEQYF. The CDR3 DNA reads TGTGCCAGCAGTGAAGCGGATGGGACTTATTACGAGCAGTACTTC.